This TCR beta chain derives from a study of T cell responses to AZD1222 COVID-19 vaccine. Looking at the study overall: The analysis combined second doses at about 4 or about 12 weeks. General study results and limits: Sampling captured repertoires only after the peak T cell response.

Assay used: immunoSEQ multiplex PCR; TCRdb lists only in-frame clones, some missing. Here the sample spans about 120,000 clones, 80% to 90% being singletons. The germline gives CDR1 KGHDR, CDR2 SFDVKD. Trimming stripped 2 bases from V and 7 bases from J, with 10 bases between. CDR3 length: 13 amino acids. Worth noting for this clone: Its antigen remains unknown.

This clonotype was obtained from an adult in good health. The input for sequencing was peripheral blood, taken on day 0 of AZD1222 vaccination. V gene TRBV24-1 combines with J gene TRBJ1-1; maybe TRBD1 (6 bases). The CDR3 spells CATSDSEQGEAFF. In nucleotides, the CDR3 is TGTGCCACCAGTGATTCGGAACAGGGTGAAGCTTTCTTT.